The next 10 T cell receptor beta chains were all read from a single sample in a study of cytomegalovirus exposure and HLA in healthy donors. The study ran its PCR with 60 Vbeta and 13 Jbeta primers. The repertoire was sequenced with immunoSEQ multiplex PCR; TCRdb's copy has only in-frame clones and lacks some. The sample consists of around 230,000 clones, 82% of them appearing once. Material for sequencing was PBMCs. The source of these receptors is a man aged 40-49 years in good health and CMV-seropositive.

V and J are TRBV5-1 and TRBJ2-3; D gene uncertain. The germline V gene has CDR1 SGHRS and CDR2 YFSETQ. Trimming removed 4 bases from V and 2 bases from J, with 11 bases in between. The CDR3 is made up of 14 amino acids. Here the CDR3 reads CASSLILNTDTQYF. The DNA of the CDR3 is TGCGCCAGCAGCCTAATCTTGAACACAGATACGCAGTATTTT.

The CDR3 sequence is CASRPRTGLNEKLFF. CDR3 DNA: TGTGCCAGCAGACCTCGGACAGGGCTCAATGAAAAACTGTTTTTT. The genes are TRBV6-5 and TRBJ1-4; 8 positions agree with TRBD1. Trimming at V came to 6 bases and at J to 5 bases, leaving 8 bases not matched to a gene. This CDR3 is 15 amino acids long. Germline CDR1 and CDR2: MNHEY and SVGAGI.

J is TRBJ1-2 and V is TRBV7-9; no definite D call. The CDR3 extends over 13 amino acids. Germline V gene sequence: CDR1 SEHNR, CDR2 FQNEAQ (reference sequence). Trimming took off 5 bases at V and 5 bases at J, with 12 bases between the two ends. The CDR3 loop is CASSPDNSYGYTF. The CDR3 DNA is TGTGCCAGCAGCCCTGACAATAGTTATGGCTACACCTTC.

This chain links TRBV5-1 with TRBJ2-5; 7 nucleotides line up with TRBD2. Germline CDR1 reads SGHRS; CDR2 reads YFSETQ. V lost 1 base to trimming and J lost 5 bases; unmatched junction nucleotides: 8. This CDR3 has 15 amino acids. DNA of the CDR3: TGCGCCAGCAGCTTGTTAGGTAGGGAGGGGGAGACCCAGTACTTC. This sequence encodes CASSLLGREGETQYF.

J is TRBJ2-1 and V is TRBV15; TRBD2 is a possible D gene (6 bases). Germline values: CDR1 LNHNV, CDR2 YYDKDF (reference sequence). The CDR3 is made up of 16 amino acids. V lost 4 bases, J lost 0 bases, and 13 bases lay in between. DNA of the CDR3: TGTGCCACCAGCACTTGGCGGGATAGCTCCTACAATGAGCAGTTCTTC. This translates into CATSTWRDSSYNEQFF.

This clone was counted between two and nine times. The CDR3 region has the DNA TGTGCCAGCAGTGACCCTAGCGGAGATAGTTACGAGCAGTACTTC. This translates into CASSDPSGDSYEQYF. The rearrangement joins TRBV25-1 to TRBJ2-7; the match to TRBD2 covers 7 bases. With 3 bases clipped from V and 4 bases from J, the junction kept 9 bases outside the gene matches. The CDR3 extends over 15 amino acids. Germline values: CDR1 MGHDK, CDR2 SYGVNS.

V gene TRBV2 combines with J gene TRBJ1-1; 7 bases line up with TRBD1. J lost 5 bases, V lost 8 bases, and 5 bases had no gene match. CDR3 length: 12 residues. CDR1 and CDR2 (germline): SNHLY, FYNNEI. The CDR3: CASQTGRTEAFF. CDR3 in DNA: TGTGCCAGCCAGACAGGGAGGACTGAAGCTTTCTTT.

This chain connects TRBV27 to TRBJ1-1; TRBD1 matches at 7 bases. This CDR3 region has 13 residues. Germline V gene sequence: CDR1 MNHEY, CDR2 SMNVEV (reference sequence). V shed 7 bases, J shed 4 bases, and the junction held 6 bases outside the gene matches. The chain's CDR3 is CASTQTGATEAFF. The DNA of the CDR3 is TGTGCCAGCACCCAAACAGGGGCCACTGAAGCTTTCTTT.

V gene TRBV13 combines with J gene TRBJ2-7, with 7 bases matching TRBD2. With V trimmed by 5 bases and J by 5 bases, 3 bases remained unmatched. The CDR3 covers 12 residues. Germline V lookup: CDR1 PRHDT, CDR2 FYEKMQ (reference sequence). The DNA for the CDR3 is TGTGCCAGCAGCGCAGGGACTAACGAGCAGTACTTC. Encoded protein: CASSAGTNEQYF.

The rearrangement joins TRBV27 to TRBJ2-3; D not certain. Germline V gene data show CDR1 as MNHEY and CDR2 as SMNVEV (reference sequence). The CDR3 is 19 amino acids. Deletions cut 0 bases from V and 2 bases from J, with 21 bases between. CDR3 in DNA: TGTGCCAGCAGTTTATCGTCGCGTTTATCCTTGTGGTCCACAGATACGCAGTATTTT. Translated: CASSLSSRLSLWSTDTQYF.